These T cell receptor beta chains were read from a single sample in a study of T cell clones after liver transplantation. Only in-frame clones appear in the TCRdb table, and some are missing; sequencing was by immunoSEQ multiplex PCR. Of more than 75,000 clones listed, about 84% are singletons. This specimen consisted of CD4+ T cells from blood, obtained around 45 months after liver transplant. The origin of the receptors is a human patient who received a liver transplant. Some T cells may originate from the graft donor. Each CDR3 is given with its conserved first and last residue. The D gene is left open where the match is weak. Some rows have no size entry. The others give once, few or many, or a class for an expanded clone.

J,D,V,size,CDR3,DNA
TRBJ1-1,NA,TRBV10-3,NA,CAISLGASTEAFF,TGTGCCATCAGCTTGGGGGCAAGCACTGAAGCTTTCTTT
TRBJ2-3,NA,TRBV7-2,NA,CASSLGTVDTQYF,TGTGCCAGCAGCTTAGGGACAGTAGATACGCAGTATTTT
TRBJ1-1,NA,TRBV13,NA,CASSLLLTLNTEAFF,TGTGCCAGCAGCTTATTGCTGACGCTGAACACTGAAGCTTTCTTT
TRBJ1-3,NA,TRBV28,NA,CASSFSRGVVSGNTIYF,TGTGCCAGCAGTTTCTCTCGGGGGGTAGTCTCTGGAAACACCATATATTTT
TRBJ2-5,NA,TRBV5-6,few,CASSPPGRGFGETQYF,TGTGCCAGCAGCCCCCCGGGACGGGGGTTCGGAGAGACCCAGTACTTC
TRBJ2-3,NA,TRBV7-9,NA,CASRLQGTITDTQYF,TGTGCCAGCCGCTTACAGGGTACAATCACAGATACGCAGTATTTT
TRBJ1-1,NA,TRBV6-1,once,CASSEGGRRNTEAFF,TGTGCCAGCAGTGAGGGGGGACGGCGGAACACTGAAGCTTTCTTT
TRBJ1-2,NA,TRBV7-9,NA,CASSLDAGNGYTF,TGTGCCAGCAGCTTAGATGCAGGGAACGGCTACACCTTC
TRBJ1-4,NA,TRBV18,NA,CASSPPSPRNEKLFF,TGTGCCAGCTCACCACCGAGCCCTCGTAATGAAAAACTGTTTTTT
TRBJ2-4,NA,TRBV11-2,NA,CASSPLWTFVQYF,TGTGCCAGCAGCCCCCTTTGGACTTTTGTTCAGTACTTC
TRBJ2-2,NA,TRBV30,few,CAWSVRAAPAGELFF,TGTGCCTGGAGTGTACGGGCGGCCCCCGCCGGGGAGCTGTTTTTT
TRBJ2-3,NA,TRBV2,NA,CASSMSTDTQYF,TGTGCCAGCAGTATGAGCACAGATACGCAGTATTTT
TRBJ2-6,NA,TRBV29-1,NA,CSVEDISGANVLTF,TGCAGCGTTGAAGATATCTCTGGGGCCAACGTCCTGACTTTC
TRBJ2-7,NA,TRBV5-1,NA,CASSALLSSYEQYF,TGCGCCAGCAGCGCGCTTCTGAGCTCCTACGAGCAGTACTTC
TRBJ2-3,TRBD1,TRBV27,NA,CASRYTSGTGLSPRAGTQYF,TGTGCCAGCAGATATACCTCCGGGACAGGACTGTCACCGCGGGCGGGTACGCAGTATTTT
TRBJ2-3,NA,TRBV2,NA,CASTAAEVDTQYF,TGTGCCAGCACCGCGGCGGAGGTAGATACGCAGTATTTT
TRBJ2-7,NA,TRBV29-1,NA,CSVRTPLYEQYF,TGCAGCGTCCGGACCCCCCTCTACGAGCAGTACTTC
TRBJ2-2,NA,TRBV7-2,NA,CASSLAPNTGELFF,TGTGCCAGCAGCTTAGCGCCGAACACCGGGGAGCTGTTTTTT
TRBJ1-1,NA,TRBV6-5,NA,CASKSWADMNTEAFF,TGTGCCAGCAAGTCATGGGCTGATATGAACACTGAAGCTTTCTTT
TRBJ1-3,TRBD1,TRBV10-3,NA,CAISEGDRVKGNTIYF,TGTGCCATCAGTGAAGGCGACAGGGTCAAAGGAAACACCATATATTTT
TRBJ2-3,NA,TRBV18,NA,CASSPLGVIDTQYF,TGTGCCAGCTCACCACTAGGTGTAATAGATACGCAGTATTTT
TRBJ2-6,NA,TRBV4-3,NA,CASSQDWIRTGANVLTF,TGCGCCAGCAGCCAAGATTGGATTAGAACTGGGGCCAACGTCCTGACTTTC
TRBJ2-7,NA,TRBV5-6,NA,CASSMGAYEQYF,TGTGCCAGCAGCATGGGGGCCTACGAGCAGTACTTC
TRBJ2-3,TRBD2,TRBV27,once,CATRLAGGRDTQYF,TGTGCCACCAGACTAGCGGGAGGGCGGGATACGCAGTATTTT
TRBJ1-5,NA,TRBV25-1,NA,CASSEGGRGHSNQPQHF,TGTGCCAGCAGTGAAGGGGGGCGGGGTCATAGCAATCAGCCCCAGCATTTT
TRBJ2-3,TRBD2,TRBV7-9,once,CASSLGTSGTDTQYF,TGTGCCAGCAGCTTAGGAACTAGCGGCACAGATACGCAGTATTTT
TRBJ2-5,TRBD1,TRBV7-9,NA,CASSPRQGQETQYF,TGTGCCAGCAGCCCAAGACAGGGTCAAGAGACCCAGTACTTC
TRBJ1-2,TRBD1,TRBV30,NA,CAWTGGYGYTF,TGTGCCTGGACAGGGGGCTATGGCTACACCTTC
TRBJ2-5,NA,TRBV5-1,NA,CASSSQSVTQETQYF,TGCGCCAGCAGCTCTCAATCAGTGACCCAAGAGACCCAGTACTTC
TRBJ2-2,NA,TRBV5-1,NA,CASTFNFIGGNTGELFF,TGCGCCAGCACCTTTAACTTCATCGGGGGGAACACCGGGGAGCTGTTTTTT